This T cell receptor (beta chain) was obtained from a study of blood T cell repertoires in COVID-19. Study as a whole: From the United States, Italy and Spain came samples of acute and convalescent COVID-19.

Authors' data handling: Reference gene primers were amplified, and this amplification served to estimate nucleated cell counts. Libraries were prepared by immunoSEQ multiplex PCR; TCRdb keeps only in-frame clonotypes and omits some of them. D and trimming come from the DNA, and the V and J calls and clone size come from that table. The sample includes about 87,000 clones, about 79% of them seen just once. The J segment lost 0 bases and the V segment lost 0 bases, leaving 3 bases of the junction unmatched. The CDR3 is 16 amino acids. CDR1 and CDR2 from the germline V gene are SGHRS and YFSETQ. The TCR originated in a woman between 50 and 59 years old with acute or convalescent COVID-19. The J gene is TRBJ2-7, the V gene TRBV5-1; 10 bases fit TRBD2. Sequenced input: peripheral blood. This chain's CDR3 is CASSLDPSGSSYEQYF. DNA of the CDR3: TGCGCCAGCAGCTTGGACCCTAGCGGGAGCTCCTACGAGCAGTACTTC.